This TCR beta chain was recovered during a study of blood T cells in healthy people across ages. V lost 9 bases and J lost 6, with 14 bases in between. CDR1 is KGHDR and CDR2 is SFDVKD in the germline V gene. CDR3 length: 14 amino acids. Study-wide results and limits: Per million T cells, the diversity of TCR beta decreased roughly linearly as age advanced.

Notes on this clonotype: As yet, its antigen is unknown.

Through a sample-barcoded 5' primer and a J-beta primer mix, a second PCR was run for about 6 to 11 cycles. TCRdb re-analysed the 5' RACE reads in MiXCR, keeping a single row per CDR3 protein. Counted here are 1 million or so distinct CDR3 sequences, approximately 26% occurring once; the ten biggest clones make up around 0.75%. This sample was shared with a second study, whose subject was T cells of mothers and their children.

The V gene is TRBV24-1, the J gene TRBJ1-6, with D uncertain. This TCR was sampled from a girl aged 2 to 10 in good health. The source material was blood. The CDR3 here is CATSKGLANSPLHF. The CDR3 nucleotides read TGTGCCACCTCTAAGGGCCTCGCTAATTCACCCCTCCACTTT.